The T cell receptor delta chain described here comes from a study of γδ T cells in repeated Plasmodium falciparum infection. As for the study in general: Malian children with intense seasonal malaria exposure were compared with matched Australian children.

TCRdb redid the clone calls on the multiplex PCR reads with CATT. The sample consists of about 51,000 delta-chain clones, around 2% of them appearing once. Vgamma9/Vdelta2+ and Vdelta2-negative gammadelta T cells were flow-sorted from PBMC for bulk sequencing. This clone was seen at least ten times. The translation of this DNA and the TCRdb protein of a much larger clone differ at residue 13, probably owing to a read error; the protein shown here is translated from the DNA. After removal of 6 bases from V and 0 bases from J, the junction contained 28 bases not matched to a gene. CDR1 GEAIGNYY and CDR2 EKD come from the germline V gene. The CDR3 sequence is 22 residues long.

Sequencing used gamma-delta T cells from blood. The chain recombines TRDV2 with TRDJ1; 9 positions match TRDD3. Germline matching of the DNA provided the J gene here, since TCRdb leaves it blank. The clonotype comes from a pool of human donors (malaria-infected and uninfected, not separated). Written as DNA, the CDR3 is TGTGCCTGTCCCCGTAATCGGGAAGGGGGATACAACCGCCCACTGTACACCGATAAACTCATCTTT. It specifies CACPRNREGGYNRPLYTDKLIF.